The 9 T cell receptor beta chains below were found in one sample sequenced in a study of blood T cell repertoires in COVID-19. The method was immunoSEQ multiplex PCR; TCRdb's version includes in-frame clones alone and lacks a portion of them. The sample lists about 76,000 clones, roughly three quarters seen once, with over 20% in the top ten. Sequenced material: peripheral blood. These receptors were collected from a man aged 65 to 79 with acute or convalescent COVID-19.

The CDR3 loop reads CASSPLDSLNTEAFF. The CDR3 DNA reads TGTGCCAGTAGTCCCCTTGACAGTCTGAACACTGAAGCTTTCTTT. The gene calls are TRBV19 and TRBJ1-1; D possibly corresponds to TRBD1 (5 bases). CDR1 is LNHDA, CDR2 SQIVND, per germline (reference sequence). CDR3 length equals 15 residues. Deletions cut 5 bases from V and 0 bases from J, with 13 bases between.

The chain carries TRBV25-1 and TRBJ2-7; D may be TRBD1 (7 bases). The CDR3 has 14 amino acids. Germline V gene data show CDR1 as MGHDK and CDR2 as SYGVNS. Deletions cut 3 bases from V and 4 bases from J, with 13 bases between. CDR3 in amino acids: CASSDSQGGYEQYF. The DNA for the CDR3 is TGTGCCAGCAGTGATAGTCAGGGGGGTTACGAGCAGTACTTC.

The chain combines TRBV6-6 with TRBJ2-2; the match to TRBD1 covers 10 bases. CDR1 and CDR2 from the germline V gene are MNHNY and SVGAGI (reference sequence). With V trimmed by 8 bases and J by 6 bases, 9 bases remained unmatched. The CDR3 contains 15 residues. The CDR3 DNA sequence: TGTGCCAGCGTTTGGGGACAGGGGACGGCCGGGGAGCTGTTTTTT. Translated: CASVWGQGTAGELFF.

The chain has TRBV5-8 and TRBJ1-4, with D unresolved. Germline assignment: CDR1 SGHTS and CDR2 YDEGEE. V was shortened by 5 bases and J by 7 bases, with 12 bases between the two germline ends. The CDR3 sequence is 13 residues long. CDR3 bases: TGTGCCAGCAGTGACCGGACTGTTGAAAAACTGTTTTTT. Translated: CASSDRTVEKLFF.

The chain links TRBV29-1 to TRBJ1-1; 7 bases fit TRBD1. This CDR3 is 13 amino acids long. Germline V gene lookup returns CDR1 SQVTM and CDR2 ANQGSEA. V was pared by 7 bases and J by 1 base, with 6 bases of the junction left unmatched. The CDR3 nucleotides are TGCAGCGAGTCACGACAGGGGAACACTGAAGCTTTCTTT. Amino acid sequence: CSESRQGNTEAFF.

Only a few counts were recorded for this clone. This sequence joins TRBV9 and TRBJ2-2, with D unclear. The V gene lost 4 bases and the J gene lost 5 bases, with 18 bases spanning the gap. The CDR3 spans 16 residues. The germline V gene encodes CDR1 SGDLS and CDR2 YYNGEE. The CDR3 region has the DNA TGTGCCAGCAGCACCCGACATGGTGGCACAACCGGGGAGCTGTTTTTT. It codes for CASSTRHGGTTGELFF.

The rearrangement uses TRBV19 and TRBJ1-1; D is perhaps TRBD1 (6 bases). Trimming pared 5 bases from V and 6 bases from J, leaving 10 bases between. This CDR3 has 12 amino acids. Germline V lookup: CDR1 LNHDA, CDR2 SQIVND (reference sequence). For the CDR3, the DNA is TGTGCCAGTAGTCCACAGGGCGCTGAAGCTTTCTTT. It yields the protein CASSPQGAEAFF.

The V and J genes are TRBV11-2 and TRBJ2-5; TRBD2 matches 9 bases. The CDR3 totals 14 residues. Germline CDR1 and CDR2: SGHAT and FQNNGV. The junction had 6 bases not matched to a gene; V was cut back by 5 bases and J by 5 bases. Here the CDR3 reads CASSPPLAGETQYF. The CDR3 nucleotides read TGTGCCAGCAGCCCGCCGCTAGCGGGGGAGACCCAGTACTTC.

The chain has TRBV4-1 and TRBJ2-7, with 9 bases aligning to TRBD2. J lost 0 bases, V lost 4 bases, and 7 bases had no gene match. The length of the CDR3 is 16 residues. Germline V lookup: CDR1 MGHRA, CDR2 YSYEKL. This CDR3 is CASSLRGSGSSYEQYF. As DNA, the CDR3 is TGCGCCAGCAGCCTCCGGGGTAGCGGGAGCTCCTACGAGCAGTACTTC.